This T cell receptor beta chain was recovered during a study of breast tumors, draining lymph nodes, adjacent tissues. Samples came from axillary lymph nodes draining the breast cancer. The CDR3 runs to 15 residues. Germline CDR1 reads LNHNV; CDR2 reads YYDKDF (reference sequence). MiXCR was run by TCRdb on the multiplex PCR reads, yielding one entry per CDR3 protein. The profile shows some 140,000 distinct CDR3 sequences, approximately 20% of them singletons. About this clonotype: This may be a read error: a much more frequent sequence differs by one nucleotide.

The clonotype comes from a female donor with breast cancer. Some clones in this sample may be carry-over from other donors' samples. The chain has TRBV15 and TRBJ2-1; 7 bases are shared with TRBD1. Sequenced material: axillary lymph node tissue. In DNA form, the CDR3 reads TGTGCCACCAGCCGGCGCTCAGGGGGACCCAATGAGCAGTTGTTC. It translates to CATSRRSGGPNEQLF.